This TCR beta chain is from a study of T-cell memory formation after mild COVID-19. About the research overall: Across donors, TCR clusters were largely donor specific.

Broader study findings: Whereas later expanders leaned CD4+, clones contracting day 15 to 85 showed a balanced CD4/CD8 makeup.

As concerns this clonotype: Its target is not known.

MiXCR was run by TCRdb on the 5' RACE reads, yielding one entry per CDR3 protein. The sample holds 210,000 or so distinct CDR3 sequences, about 10% seen once. The length of the CDR3 is 14 residues. The V end was cut by 5 bases, the J end by 6 bases, with 13 bases between. The germline V gene encodes CDR1 KGHDR and CDR2 SFDVKD. The TCR was taken from a man aged 18 to 35 who had mild COVID-19 (a few samples of this study predate the infection). Cell type and time point are not known. The chain links TRBV24-1 to TRBJ2-1, with D maybe TRBD1 (6 bases). The material sequenced was PBMCs or a T cell subset sorted from them (not recorded which). CDR3 in DNA: TGTGCCACCAGTGGGAAGGACAGTTTCAATGAGCAGTTCTTC. Encoded protein: CATSGKDSFNEQFF.